The clone carrying this T cell receptor beta chain has only a few counts. Its antigen is not identified. TCRdb re-analysed the PCR reads in MiXCR, keeping a single row per CDR3 protein. The sample includes over 14,000 distinct CDR3 sequences, 60% of them seen just once. The data stem from a study of esophageal squamous cell carcinoma under preoperative chemotherapy. Study information: Both tumor-infiltrating lymphocytes and peripheral blood T cells were profiled.

Findings and caveats of the study: After treatment, tumor-infiltrating lymphocytes seemed to come partly from incoming peripheral T cells, not only local changes.

Specified time point: before preoperative PTX-NDP chemotherapy. Germline loops: CDR1 SGHDN, CDR2 FVKESK. The CDR3 length is 12 residues. The V and J ends lost 1 base and 5 bases respectively, with 5 bases between them. The receptor comes from a human donor with esophageal squamous cell carcinoma. The donor label of this sample is uncertain. Sampling was carried out from a patient given preoperative chemotherapy. The chain links TRBV14 to TRBJ1-1; D remains unclear. The CDR3 nucleotides are TGTGCCAGCAGCCAAGTTTTGACTGAAGCTTTCTTT. This encodes CASSQVLTEAFF.